The 28 T cell receptor beta chains below were found in one sample sequenced in a study of T cell repertoires in cytomegalovirus infection. TCRdb redid the calling of the reads with MiXCR, one entry per CDR3 protein. The sample has about 220,000 distinct CDR3 sequences, around two fifths seen once. The antigens these receptors bind are not known. The sample in question was CD8+ T cells from cultured PBMCs, obtained from culture after CMV antigen stimulation. The receptors stem from a human donor in good health (CMV status not recorded). Some clones in this sample may be carry-over from other donors' samples.

This clonotype was observed many times. The chain employs TRBV5-4 and TRBJ2-1, with D tentatively TRBD1 or TRBD2 (6 bases each). The CDR3 has 15 amino acids. With 5 bases removed from V and 6 bases from J, the gap between germline ends came to 18 bases. Looked up from germline, CDR1 is SGHNT and CDR2 is YYREEE (reference sequence). CDR3 sequence: CASSGAWGATNEQFF. CDR3 coding DNA: TGTGCCAGCAGTGGGGCGTGGGGGGCGACCAATGAGCAGTTCTTC. Combining the CDR3 with reference TRBV5-4 and TRBJ2-1 gives the whole variable domain ETGVTQSPTHLIKTRGQQVTLRCSSQSGHNTVSWYQQALGQGPQFIFQYYREEENGRGNFPPRFSGLQFPNYSSELNVNALELDDSALYLCASSGAWGATNEQFFGPGTRLTVL.

This clonotype has only one observation. The chain links TRBV15 to TRBJ2-1; weak D call: TRBD2 (7 bases). The length of the CDR3 is 14 residues. V was shortened by 4 bases and J by 4 bases, with 11 bases between the two germline ends. Germline CDR1 and CDR2: LNHNV and YYDKDF (reference sequence). The CDR3 nucleotides read TGTGCCACCAGCAAGCGGGACAAATACAATGAGCAGTTCTTC. It translates to CATSKRDKYNEQFF.

The V call is TRBV4-1, the J call TRBJ2-5, with TRBD2 matching over 12 bases. Germline CDR1 and CDR2: MGHRA and YSYEKL. The CDR3 runs to 17 residues. The V and J ends lost 4 bases and 5 bases, in that order; junction bases with no gene match: 11. The CDR3 DNA reads TGCGCCAGCAGCCCGCGGACTAGCGGGAAGGCGGGGGAGACCCAGTACTTC. The encoded protein is CASSPRTSGKAGETQYF.

This clonotype came up many times. The chain has TRBV6-1 and TRBJ2-1; 12 positions agree with TRBD2. V lost 2 bases, J lost 8 bases, and 4 bases stayed unmatched. The CDR3 runs to 15 residues. Per the germline V gene, CDR1 is MNHNS and CDR2 is SASEGT. The CDR3 sequence is CASSEYPSGRDEQFF. The CDR3 region has the DNA TGTGCCAGCAGTGAATATCCTAGCGGGAGGGATGAGCAGTTCTTC.

A word on this clonotype: An end of the junction differs from the germline gene, which may be a read error. J is TRBJ1-4 and V is TRBV6-4, with D possibly matching TRBD1 (5 bases). Germline V gives CDR1 MRHNA, CDR2 SNTAGT. This CDR3 comprises 15 residues. The DNA of the CDR3 is TGTGCCAGCAGTTACTCCGGGACCTTGGGTGAAAAACTGTTTTTT. Protein sequence: CASSYSGTLGEKLFF.

This chain links TRBV14 with TRBJ2-7; 8 nucleotides align to TRBD2. Trimming cost V 3 bases and J 0 bases; bases outside gene matches: 7. The germline gives CDR1 SGHDN, CDR2 FVKESK. This CDR3 is built from 16 residues. CDR3 nucleotides: TGTGCCAGCAGCCAGGGACTAGAGACAGCCTCCTACGAGCAGTACTTC. Its protein is CASSQGLETASYEQYF.

This clonotype has just a few counts. The chain uses TRBV11-2 and TRBJ2-3; 8 positions agree with TRBD2. The germline V gene has CDR1 SGHAT and CDR2 FQNNGV. The CDR3 runs to 17 residues. V lost 6 bases and J lost 0; bases outside the gene matches: 11. The CDR3 nucleotides read TGTGCCAGCAGACGCTCCCGGGCTAGCGGGAGCACAGATACGCAGTATTTT. Amino acid sequence: CASRRSRASGSTDTQYF. Filled out from reference TRBV11-2 and TRBJ2-3, the complete variable domain reads EAGVAQSPRYKIIEKRQSVAFWCNPISGHATLYWYQQILGQGPKLLIQFQNNGVVDDSQLPKDRFSAERLKGVDSTLKIQPAKLEDSAVYLCASRRSRASGSTDTQYFGPGTRLTVL.

The rearrangement uses TRBV29-1 and TRBJ2-6; no clear D. Germline assignment: CDR1 SQVTM and CDR2 ANQGSEA. Trimming cost V 6 bases and J 0 bases, with 12 bases left between them. This CDR3 has 15 amino acids. The CDR3 is CSVVGLSSGANVLTF. The CDR3, as DNA: TGCAGCGTGGTAGGGCTTTCCTCTGGGGCCAACGTCCTGACTTTC.

The rearrangement uses TRBV6-1 and TRBJ1-6; possible D gene TRBD1, 6 bases. CDR1 and CDR2 from the germline V gene are MNHNS and SASEGT. The CDR3 extends over 15 amino acids. V was shortened by 6 bases and J by 7 bases, with 16 bases between the two germline ends. The CDR3 region is CASRLDRDGNSPLHF. CDR3 coding DNA: TGTGCCAGCAGGCTGGACAGAGATGGCAATTCACCCCTCCACTTT.

This clonotype came up a few times. This sequence joins TRBV5-1 and TRBJ2-7; D might be TRBD1 (6 bases). The CDR3 length is 16 residues. The V gene's germline CDR1 is SGHRS and CDR2 YFSETQ. The germline V and J ends were trimmed by 4 bases and 5 bases, with 22 bases remaining between them. CDR3 sequence reads: CASSPRKRTVPHEQYF. The CDR3 DNA is TGCGCCAGCAGCCCGCGAAAGCGGACAGTCCCCCACGAGCAGTACTTC. Drawing the rest from reference TRBV5-1 and TRBJ2-7, the complete variable domain is KAGVTQTPRYLIKTRGQQVTLSCSPISGHRSVSWYQQTPGQGLQFLFEYFSETQRNKGNFPGRFSGRQFSNSRSEMNVSTLELGDSALYLCASSPRKRTVPHEQYFGPGTRLTVT.

The CDR3 DNA is TGCAGTGCGGAGGGGCACCTTTTCGAGACCTACGAGCAGTACTTC. It yields the protein CSAEGHLFETYEQYF. The rearrangement joins TRBV20-1 to TRBJ2-7, with D tentatively TRBD2 (6 bases). V was shortened by 6 bases and J by 2 bases, with 20 bases between the two germline ends. The length of the CDR3 is 15 residues. Per germline, CDR1 DFQATT and CDR2 SNEGSKA (reference sequence).

This clonotype was counted only a few times. The chain combines TRBV11-1 with TRBJ2-2; a possible D gene is TRBD1 (7 bases). The CDR3 loop spans 17 amino acids. Germline V gene lookup returns CDR1 SGHAT and CDR2 FQDESV (reference sequence). The V gene lost 5 bases and the J gene lost 1 base, with 17 bases spanning the gap. The CDR3 sequence: CASSHPRGTVNTGELFF. As DNA, the CDR3 is TGTGCCAGCAGCCACCCCCGGGGGACAGTGAACACCGGGGAGCTGTTTTTT.

This clonotype occurred a few times. This chain joins TRBV19 and TRBJ1-1; the match to TRBD1 covers 8 bases. V lost 6 bases and J lost 5; bases outside the gene matches: 5. The germline V gene encodes CDR1 LNHDA and CDR2 SQIVND (reference sequence). This CDR3 has 13 residues. This CDR3 is CASRDREVTEAFF. The CDR3, as DNA: TGTGCCAGTAGGGACAGGGAGGTGACTGAAGCTTTCTTT.

The chain couples TRBV5-4 to TRBJ2-1, with 8 nucleotides matching TRBD2. Germline CDR1 SGHNT, CDR2 YYREEE (reference sequence). V lost 4 bases, J lost 11 bases, and 23 bases stayed unmatched. The CDR3 runs to 18 residues. The CDR3 coding sequence is TGTGCCAGCAGCCCCTTAGCGGGAAGCAGTTCGGGTAGGGGGAAGCAGTTCTTC. Protein product: CASSPLAGSSSGRGKQFF.

This chain joins TRBV27 and TRBJ1-2; the match to TRBD1 covers 7 bases. The CDR3 sequence is 16 residues long. Germline CDR1 and CDR2: MNHEY and SMNVEV (reference sequence). The V segment lost 5 bases and the J segment 4 bases; nucleotides outside the gene matches: 13. CDR3 in amino acids: CASSPSTGQVGYGYTF. CDR3 DNA: TGTGCCAGCAGTCCTTCCACCGGACAGGTCGGCTATGGCTACACCTTC.

Of note for this clonotype: At one end, the junction sequence differs from germline, possibly due to a read error. This sequence joins TRBV5-3 and TRBJ2-4; D call uncertain. TRBV5-3 is an ORF, and what it does is uncertain. CDR3 length equals 13 residues. CDR3 DNA sequence: TGTGCCAGCAGCTTGGCACTTGACAACATTCCGTACTTC. This gives the protein CASSLALDNIPYF.

This clonotype was seen a handful of times. This chain joins TRBV6-1 and TRBJ2-7; a possible D gene is TRBD1 (6 bases). The V end lost 7 bases, the J end lost 2 bases, and 12 bases lay between the germline ends. The V gene's germline CDR1 is MNHNS and CDR2 SASEGT. This CDR3 has 13 residues. The CDR3, as DNA: TGTGCCAGCAATGACAGGAGAACCTACGAGCAGTACTTC. Its translation is CASNDRRTYEQYF.

The CDR3 here is CASSLEAGTGGDEQYF. CDR3 DNA: TGTGCCAGCAGCCTAGAAGCGGGGACAGGGGGCGACGAGCAGTACTTC. The chain links TRBV27 to TRBJ2-7, with TRBD1 matching 12 bases. CDR1 and CDR2 (germline): MNHEY, SMNVEV (reference sequence). V gave up 6 bases and J gave up 5 bases; unmatched junction bases: 11. The CDR3 length is 16 residues.

The sample holds a few counts of this clonotype. J is TRBJ2-1 and V is TRBV7-6; perhaps TRBD2 as D (7 bases). This CDR3 has 14 amino acids. The ends were cut back, 10 bases at V and 5 bases at J, with 18 bases in the middle. CDR1 and CDR2 (germline): SGHVS, FNYEAQ. DNA of the CDR3: TGTGCCATCAAACTGGGGGGGGGGCACAATGAGCAGTTCTTC. Protein product: CAIKLGGGHNEQFF.

This chain links TRBV20-1 with TRBJ2-1, with a weak D call TRBD2 (6 bases). The CDR3 has 14 amino acids. Germline assignment: CDR1 DFQATT and CDR2 SNEGSKA (reference sequence). With 7 bases removed from V and 0 bases from J, the gap between germline ends came to 13 bases. In DNA form, the CDR3 reads TGCAGTGGTACACGGGGGAGCTCCTACAATGAGCAGTTCTTC. Translating gives CSGTRGSSYNEQFF.

J is TRBJ2-7 and V is TRBV14; D not certain. CDR1 SGHDN and CDR2 FVKESK come from the germline V gene. Trimming stripped 1 base from V and 3 bases from J, with 13 bases between. The CDR3 length is 15 residues. The CDR3 nucleotides read TGTGCCAGCAGCCAAGGGTATGACCCTGGCTACGAGCAGTACTTC. This translates into CASSQGYDPGYEQYF.

In its sample, this clonotype was seen once. The V call is TRBV6-1, the J call TRBJ2-5, with D perhaps matching TRBD2 (5 bases). The CDR3 covers 16 residues. From germline, CDR1 is MNHNS and CDR2 SASEGT. V was cut by 7 bases and J by 1 base, with 19 bases left in between. Written as DNA, the CDR3 is TGTGCCAGCAACTTACGGACGGGATCCACCCAAGAGACCCAGTACTTC. Translating gives CASNLRTGSTQETQYF.

J is TRBJ2-1 and V is TRBV15; 10 nucleotides agree with TRBD2. Germline CDR1 reads LNHNV; CDR2 reads YYDKDF (reference sequence). This CDR3 spans 15 amino acids. Germline trimming cut 5 bases from V and 5 bases from J; bases unmatched to any gene: 6. This CDR3 is CATSDGTSVHNEQFF. CDR3 DNA: TGTGCCACCAGCGACGGGACTAGCGTACACAATGAGCAGTTCTTC. Full variable domain (outside the CDR3, taken from reference TRBV15 and TRBJ2-1): DAMVIQNPRYQVTQFGKPVTLSCSQTLNHNVMYWYQQKSSQAPKLLFHYYDKDFNNEADTPDNFQSRRPNTSFCFLDIRSPGLGDTAMYLCATSDGTSVHNEQFFGPGTRLTVL.

V is TRBV23-1 and J is TRBJ2-1; TRBD2 agrees at 9 bases. TRBV23-1 is known as an ORF, though its function is uncertain. V was pared by 2 bases and J by 4 bases, with 3 bases of the junction left unmatched. The CDR3 runs 15 residues. CDR3 DNA sequence: TGCGCCAGCAGTCAACTAGCGGGGACTTACAATGAGCAGTTCTTC. Encoded protein: CASSQLAGTYNEQFF.

This clonotype showed up just a few times. The chain joins TRBV7-2 to TRBJ2-7; TRBD2 matches at 11 bases. The CDR3 is made up of 16 amino acids. Germline V lookup: CDR1 SGHTA, CDR2 FQGNSA. Germline trimming cut 3 bases from V and 0 bases from J; bases unmatched to any gene: 4. The CDR3 coding sequence is TGTGCCAGCAGCTTTTCTAGCGGGAGGAGCTCCTACGAGCAGTACTTC. This encodes CASSFSSGRSSYEQYF.

The genes are TRBV7-2 and TRBJ2-1, with 8 bases identical to TRBD2. The CDR3 length is 18 residues. Trimming took 1 base from V and 4 from J; bases not matched to a gene: 12. Germline CDR1 reads SGHTA; CDR2 reads FQGNSA. CDR3 bases: TGTGCCAGCAGCTTAGGGGTCGGGAGGGCCGTCCTTTACAATGAGCAGTTCTTC. The encoded protein is CASSLGVGRAVLYNEQFF.

This clonotype has only a few counts. The chain uses TRBV6-1 and TRBJ2-7; TRBD1 matches at 9 bases. The CDR3 is made up of 15 amino acids. Germline trimming cut 6 bases from V and 9 bases from J; bases unmatched to any gene: 15. Germline V CDR1 and CDR2: MNHNS, SASEGT. CDR3 bases: TGTGCCAGCAGGGCTCGGACAGGGGCGGTCCTTGGGCAGTACTTC. Amino acids: CASRARTGAVLGQYF.

This clonotype was observed a few times. The CDR3: CASKGGNQPQHF. The CDR3 region has the DNA TGTGCCAGTAAAGGGGGCAATCAGCCCCAGCATTTT. The chain carries TRBV19 and TRBJ1-5; possible D gene TRBD1, 5 bases. Per the germline V gene, CDR1 is LNHDA and CDR2 is SQIVND (reference sequence). The V end lost 7 bases, the J end lost 2 bases, and 6 bases lay between the germline ends. This CDR3 has 12 amino acids.